This T cell receptor beta chain was obtained from a study of CD8+ T cells in alopecia areata listed by TCRdb under 2018. In terms of the full investigation: In both human patients and the C3H/HeJ mouse model, the study applied high-throughput TCRbeta sequencing to look at T cell clonal expansion in alopecia areata. In humans, TCRbeta sequencing was performed on scalp tissue and on sorted CD4+ and CD8+ peripheral blood T cells from healthy controls and from patients with patchy or totalis/universalis alopecia areata. Scalp clonality was compared among normal scalp (n=4), patchy alopecia areata scalp (n=8), and alopecia totalis/universalis scalp (n=8). TCRbeta CDR3 regions were amplified by immunoSEQ multiplex PCR using 35 Vbeta forward and 13 Jbeta reverse primers. The RNA source kit depended on sample type: the PAXgene miRNA kit for fixed scalp, the miRNeasy kit for PBMCs, and the RNeasy kit for mouse skin.

Library method: the immunoSEQ multiplex PCR assay. RNA was extracted from all samples and reverse transcribed into cDNA, which served as template for TCR sequencing. First-strand cDNA was synthesized with SuperScript III using a 2:1 mix of oligo-dT and random hexamers. Amplification bias was assessed with a synthetic immune receptor repertoire, and residual bias was removed computationally. Per the source publication's procedure: After raw reads were preprocessed to remove errors, the CDR3 was defined following IMGT conventions as running from the conserved cysteine to phenylalanine. Clonality was computed by normalizing Shannon entropy by log2 of the number of productive unique TCRs and subtracting the result from 1. Scalp TCRbeta sequences were cross-referenced with sorted blood CD4 and CD8 repertoires so that the CD4 or CD8 identity of scalp clones could be inferred. Sourced from immuneACCESS, this table was stored by TCRdb with only in-frame sequences that have V and J called. A share of the clones is absent; for the studies checked, an unresolved V gene accounts for under half, and the remainder has no known explanation. V, J and clone size were drawn from that table, and D and trimming were deduced from the DNA. The sample table records about 120,000 clones; about 61% of these occur just once. The top ten constitute around 2.8% of the sample.

PBMCs were separated by density centrifugation and stained for CD3, CD4 and CD8, after which CD4+ and CD8+ T cells were sorted on a FACSAria. Unaffected controls provided scalp biopsies and blood samples. With respect to this clone: The clone's antigen remains unknown. No qualities accompany the bases; no much larger clone lies one base away.

As encoded in the germline V gene, CDR1 is MNHEY while CDR2 is SVGAGI. V and J are truncated by 8 bases and 7 bases respectively, leaving an intervening sequence of 15 bases. The CDR3, cysteine through phenylalanine, is 13 amino acids long. Only the CDR3 part of the read is kept: 39 bases, read in frame from the first base. What the research found in general, with its limitations: Scalp TCR repertoire analysis is complicated because resident alphabeta T cells in normal human skin are also sequenced, whereas mouse skin is dominated by gammadelta T cells. Compared with mice, TCR sequences shared between patients were less clear, possibly partly because of HLA diversity across the patient population. Compared with normal scalp, lesional scalp, particularly in alopecia totalis/universalis, had higher clonality and more expanded CD8+ clones, which suggests antigenic drive.

The chain is made from TRBV6-5 and TRBJ1-5, with an unclear D gene assignment. The TCR originated in a human donor in good health. The sequenced sample was CD4+ T cells sorted from blood. The CDR3 protein sequence reads: CASRSRAGQPQHF. The bases read TGTGCCAGCCGCAGCCGGGCGGGGCAGCCCCAGCATTTT.